This is a list of T cell receptor beta chains from one sample in a study of blood T cells in healthy people across ages. A single record per CDR3 protein comes from TCRdb applying MiXCR to the 5' RACE reads. This sample has 800,000 or so distinct CDR3 sequences, with around 50% found just once. Sequences were obtained from blood. The receptors were sampled from an elderly man in good health. The CDR3 runs from the conserved cysteine through the conserved F or W. A D gene is named only where the DNA matches it firmly. Some rows mark clone size as missing; the rest say once, few, many or name a class of expanded clone.

CDR3 DNA: TGTGCCAGCAGCTTAATAAAGGGCGTCGGGGAGCAGTACTTC
CDR3 protein: CASSLIKGVGEQYF
D gene: NA
V gene: TRBV11-2
clone size: NA
J gene: TRBJ2-4

CDR3 DNA: TGTGCCAGCAGCCCAGGGACTAGCGGGGGACTAGCCAAAAACATTCAGTACTTC
CDR3 protein: CASSPGTSGGLAKNIQYF
D gene: TRBD2
V gene: TRBV7-2
clone size: many
J gene: TRBJ2-4

CDR3 DNA: TGCAGTGCTAGAGATGGGGCAGAGCTGAACACTGAAGCTTTCTTT
CDR3 protein: CSARDGAELNTEAFF
D gene: NA
V gene: TRBV20-1
clone size: once
J gene: TRBJ1-1

CDR3 DNA: TGTGCCACCAGTGATTACGGGCAGGGGGCAAATCGAGAGCAGTTCTTC
CDR3 protein: CATSDYGQGANREQFF
D gene: TRBD1
V gene: TRBV24-1
clone size: NA
J gene: TRBJ2-1

CDR3 DNA: TGTGCCAGCAGCCAAGATAGTGGGGCAGGACGGACCGGGGAGCTGTTTTTT
CDR3 protein: CASSQDSGAGRTGELFF
D gene: NA
V gene: TRBV14
clone size: NA
J gene: TRBJ2-2

CDR3 DNA: TGTGCCAGCAGGGCCAGCGGCGCTTACAATGAGCAGTACTTC
CDR3 protein: CASRASGAYNEQYF
D gene: NA
V gene: TRBV12-3/TRBV12-4
clone size: NA
J gene: TRBJ2-5

CDR3 DNA: TGTGCCAGCAGCTTAGCTTCTAGCGGGGCCAATGAGCAGTACTTC
CDR3 protein: CASSLASSGANEQYF
D gene: TRBD2
V gene: TRBV7-2
clone size: NA
J gene: TRBJ2-7

CDR3 DNA: TGCAGCGCCCAATCGAACGGGGATGAAAAACTGTTTTTT
CDR3 protein: CSAQSNGDEKLFF
D gene: NA
V gene: TRBV29-1
clone size: NA
J gene: TRBJ1-4

CDR3 DNA: TGTGCCAGCAGGTTGGGGGGGAACGCGGGCACTGAAGCTTTCTTT
CDR3 protein: CASRLGGNAGTEAFF
D gene: NA
V gene: TRBV5-4
clone size: NA
J gene: TRBJ1-1

CDR3 DNA: TGTGCTAGCAGTTTCGAGGCGGGGGGACGTCAGCCCCAGCATTTT
CDR3 protein: CASSFEAGGRQPQHF
D gene: NA
V gene: TRBV12-3/TRBV12-4
clone size: NA
J gene: TRBJ1-5

CDR3 DNA: TGTGCCAGCAGTTACTCGAGTCGACACCGCACAGATACGCAGTATTTT
CDR3 protein: CASSYSSRHRTDTQYF
D gene: NA
V gene: TRBV6-6
clone size: NA
J gene: TRBJ2-3

CDR3 DNA: TGTGCCAGCAGAGACGGACAGGGCCTCGCCGAGCAGTACTTC
CDR3 protein: CASRDGQGLAEQYF
D gene: TRBD1
V gene: TRBV2
clone size: few
J gene: TRBJ2-7

CDR3 DNA: TGTGCCAGCAGCCGTACCGGGACTAGCAGCAATGAGCAGTTCTTC
CDR3 protein: CASSRTGTSSNEQFF
D gene: TRBD2
V gene: TRBV7-9
clone size: NA
J gene: TRBJ2-1

CDR3 DNA: TGTGCCAGCAGTGAACAGTTATTGGCTGGAAACACCATATATTTT
CDR3 protein: CASSEQLLAGNTIYF
D gene: NA
V gene: TRBV2
clone size: NA
J gene: TRBJ1-3

CDR3 DNA: TGCAGTGCTAACAGGGGTGAAAAACTGTTTTTT
CDR3 protein: CSANRGEKLFF
D gene: TRBD1
V gene: TRBV20-1
clone size: NA
J gene: TRBJ1-4

CDR3 DNA: TGCGCCAGCAGCCAAGATAGTATGGGACTATGGGCTGGGGCCAACGTCCTGACTTTC
CDR3 protein: CASSQDSMGLWAGANVLTF
D gene: TRBD2
V gene: TRBV4-3
clone size: NA
J gene: TRBJ2-6

CDR3 DNA: TGTGCCAGCAGTACAGGACAGCTGATCTACGAGCAGTACTTC
CDR3 protein: CASSTGQLIYEQYF
D gene: NA
V gene: TRBV28
clone size: once
J gene: TRBJ2-7

CDR3 DNA: TGTGCCAGCAGCTGGGGGCATAGCGGTTACGCGCAGTACTTC
CDR3 protein: CASSWGHSGYAQYF
D gene: NA
V gene: TRBV27
clone size: NA
J gene: TRBJ2-5

CDR3 DNA: TGTGCCAGCAGCGAAACCGGGGACTTAGGCCAGCCCCAGCATTTT
CDR3 protein: CASSETGDLGQPQHF
D gene: NA
V gene: TRBV6-6
clone size: NA
J gene: TRBJ1-5

CDR3 DNA: TGCGCCAGCAGCTCCCTAGCGGGAGGCCTGGGAGCCTACGAGCAGTACTTC
CDR3 protein: CASSSLAGGLGAYEQYF
D gene: TRBD2
V gene: TRBV5-1
clone size: few
J gene: TRBJ2-7

CDR3 DNA: TGTGCCACCAGCAGAGGCGGGACAGGCTCCTACGAGCAGTACTTC
CDR3 protein: CATSRGGTGSYEQYF
D gene: TRBD1
V gene: TRBV15
clone size: NA
J gene: TRBJ2-7

CDR3 DNA: TGTGCCAGCAGTTTCACAGGGGAAGGAGATACGCAGTATTTT
CDR3 protein: CASSFTGEGDTQYF
D gene: TRBD1
V gene: TRBV12-3/TRBV12-4
clone size: NA
J gene: TRBJ2-3

CDR3 DNA: TGTGCCAGCAGCCAAGCTCCCTACTTCAGGGGCCCTGGGGCCAACGTCCTGACTTTC
CDR3 protein: CASSQAPYFRGPGANVLTF
D gene: NA
V gene: TRBV4-2
clone size: NA
J gene: TRBJ2-6

CDR3 DNA: TGCGCCAGCAGCTTTCTCGGACAGACGGGCCAGGGGGCCAACGTCCTGACTTTC
CDR3 protein: CASSFLGQTGQGANVLTF
D gene: NA
V gene: TRBV5-1
clone size: NA
J gene: TRBJ2-6